The 27 T cell receptor beta chains below come from one sample, sequenced in a study of T cell repertoires in cytomegalovirus infection. From the reads, TCRdb called clonotypes with MiXCR, one entry per CDR3 protein. The table has about 920,000 distinct CDR3 sequences, roughly a third seen once. For these receptors, no antigen is known. Here the sequenced sample was cultured CD8+ T cells from PBMCs, taken from culture after CMV antigen stimulation. The receptors were sampled from a human donor in good health (CMV status not recorded). Some clones in this sample may be carry-over from other donors' samples.

The rearrangement joins TRBV5-1 to TRBJ2-3, with 7 bases aligning to TRBD1. The CDR3 sequence is 15 residues long. CDR1 and CDR2 from the germline V gene are SGHRS and YFSETQ. Losses at the gene ends were 4 bases for V and 2 bases for J; bases not matched to a gene: 7. CDR3 amino acids: CASSLGTDATDTQYF. CDR3 nucleotide sequence: TGCGCCAGCAGCCTAGGGACAGACGCCACAGATACGCAGTATTTT.

This rearrangement joins TRBV10-3 to TRBJ2-2, with D maybe TRBD1 (5 bases). CDR3 size: 18 residues. Trimming pared 6 bases from V and 2 bases from J, leaving 22 bases between. CDR1 and CDR2 from the germline V gene are ENHRY and SYGVKD. DNA of the CDR3: TGTGCCATCAGGATTCCCCAACTCGCGACAGACAACACCGGGGAGCTGTTTTTT. Translating it yields CAIRIPQLATDNTGELFF.

The chain is built from TRBV6-1 and TRBJ1-5; D possibly corresponds to TRBD1 (5 bases). Trimming took off 2 bases at V and 4 bases at J, with 15 bases between the two ends. This CDR3 contains 16 residues. Per the germline V gene, CDR1 is MNHNS and CDR2 is SASEGT. The chain's CDR3 is CASSENRHGGNQPQHF. The CDR3, as DNA: TGTGCCAGCAGTGAAAATCGCCACGGGGGAAATCAGCCCCAGCATTTT.

This clonotype was counted only a few times. This chain connects TRBV6-2 or TRBV6-3 to TRBJ1-5, with 9 bases matching TRBD1. J gave up 3 bases and V 6 bases, and 15 bases lay outside the gene matches. The CDR3 extends over 18 amino acids. Looked up from germline, CDR1 is MNHEY and CDR2 is SVGEGT. The CDR3 loop reads CASSFNPGQGFVNQPQHF. CDR3 DNA: TGTGCCAGCAGCTTTAATCCGGGACAGGGCTTCGTCAATCAGCCCCAGCATTTT.

This clonotype was found a few times. The chain couples TRBV7-2 to TRBJ1-5, with 8 nucleotides matching TRBD1. The ends lost 1 base at V and 6 bases at J; junction bases unmatched: 5. There are 15 residues in the CDR3. In germline, CDR1 is SGHTA, CDR2 FQGNSA. DNA of the CDR3: TGTGCCAGCAGCTTAGTAGGACAGGGCCTTCAGCCCCAGCATTTT. This encodes CASSLVGQGLQPQHF.

Comments on this clonotype: This could be a read error, since a much larger clone is one nucleotide away. The chain employs TRBV7-6 and TRBJ1-5; no clear D. This CDR3 is built from 14 residues. The V end was cut by 0 bases, the J end by 11 bases, with 14 bases between. From germline, CDR1 is SGHVS and CDR2 FNYEAQ. The CDR3 DNA reads TGTGCCAGCAGCTTAGCCTCATCTCCTTCGACCCAGCATTTT. This translates into CASSLASSPSTQHF.

This clonotype showed up just a few times. The gene calls are TRBV4-3 and TRBJ1-6; TRBD1 matches 8 bases. The CDR3 runs 20 residues. Germline V gene sequence: CDR1 LGHNA, CDR2 YSLEER. J lost 2 bases, V lost 3 bases, and 15 bases had no gene match. The CDR3 spells CASSQRSTGEWVTYNSPLHF. CDR3 sequence (DNA): TGCGCCAGCAGCCAGAGGTCGACAGGGGAGTGGGTCACCTATAATTCACCCCTCCACTTT.

The chain joins TRBV4-1 to TRBJ1-1; D possibly corresponds to TRBD1 (5 bases). The CDR3 is 14 residues long. The V gene's germline CDR1 is MGHRA and CDR2 YSYEKL. Trimming removed 4 bases from V and 5 bases from J, with 14 bases in between. Written as DNA, the CDR3 is TGCGCCAGCAGCCCCTCGGGGGTAAGGACTGAAGCTTTCTTT. The encoded protein is CASSPSGVRTEAFF.

The chain joins TRBV29-1 to TRBJ1-2; 7 positions match TRBD1. Germline V gene lookup returns CDR1 SQVTM and CDR2 ANQGSEA. Unmatched junction bases numbered 7, after V lost 5 bases and J lost 7 bases. This CDR3 is 12 amino acids long. CDR3: CSVMTGSFGYTF. For the CDR3, the DNA is TGCAGCGTTATGACAGGGTCCTTTGGCTACACCTTC.

The chain is built from TRBV10-3 and TRBJ2-7; 7 bases are shared with TRBD1. J lost 3 bases, V lost 4 bases, and 6 bases had no gene match. Germline V gene lookup returns CDR1 ENHRY and CDR2 SYGVKD. The CDR3 loop spans 14 amino acids. CDR3 protein: CAISGGQAGYEQYV. The DNA for the CDR3 is TGTGCCATCAGTGGAGGACAGGCTGGCTACGAGCAGTACGTC.

This clonotype occurred a few times. This chain uses TRBV6-6 with TRBJ1-2, with D hard to call. The germline CDR1 and CDR2 sequences are MNHNY and SVGAGI (reference sequence). Trimming removed 0 bases from V and 4 bases from J, with 15 bases in between. The CDR3 is made up of 16 amino acids. In nucleotides, the CDR3 is TGTGCCAGCAGTTACTCGATTATCCCGGGAGGCTATGGCTACACCTTC. This translates into CASSYSIIPGGYGYTF.

The chain carries TRBV6-6 and TRBJ2-2; 8 bases are shared with TRBD1. The germline V gene has CDR1 MNHNY and CDR2 SVGAGI (reference sequence). The J segment lost 3 bases and the V segment lost 4 bases, leaving 4 bases of the junction unmatched. The CDR3 length is 15 residues. The CDR3 nucleotides read TGTGCCAGCAGTTCCCTGGACAGGGACACCGGGGAGCTGTTTTTT. Its protein product is CASSSLDRDTGELFF.

The chain couples TRBV5-1 to TRBJ2-2; D call uncertain. With 5 bases removed from V and 1 base from J, the gap between germline ends came to 9 bases. The CDR3 contains 14 residues. The germline V gene has CDR1 SGHRS and CDR2 YFSETQ. The CDR3 nucleotides read TGCGCCAGCAGTGGTATTTTGAACACCGGGGAGCTGTTTTTT. As protein: CASSGILNTGELFF.

In its sample, this clonotype was seen once. The chain has TRBV27 and TRBJ1-1; D is unresolved. The CDR3 sequence is 16 residues long. V lost 0 bases and J lost 0, with 11 bases in between. Germline CDR1 reads MNHEY; CDR2 reads SMNVEV (reference sequence). In DNA form, the CDR3 reads TGTGCCAGCAGTTTATCAAACCGGGCCCTGAACACTGAAGCTTTCTTT. It translates to CASSLSNRALNTEAFF.

The gene calls are TRBV28 and TRBJ1-6; D is uncertain. CDR1 MDHEN and CDR2 SYDVKM come from the germline V gene. The CDR3 spans 14 residues. The ends were cut back, 5 bases at V and 2 bases at J, with 7 bases in the middle. The CDR3 DNA follows: TGTGCCAGCAGTACCAGTCCCTATAATTCACCCCTCCACTTT. Amino acids: CASSTSPYNSPLHF.

This clonotype was seen repeatedly, ten times or more. The V gene is TRBV10-3, the J gene TRBJ2-1; a possible D gene is TRBD2 (5 bases). This CDR3 is 13 amino acids long. Looked up from germline, CDR1 is ENHRY and CDR2 is SYGVKD. Trimming removed 8 bases at V and 6 bases at J, with 14 bases between. DNA for the CDR3: TGTGCCATCCTTACCCCAGGAGGCAATGAGCAGTTCTTC. Translating gives CAILTPGGNEQFF.

This clonotype was found a few times. The chain joins TRBV23-1 to TRBJ2-7; the match to TRBD1 covers 8 bases. Being an ORF, TRBV23-1 has a function that is uncertain. V lost 2 bases to trimming and J lost 3 bases; unmatched junction nucleotides: 15. The CDR3 totals 18 residues. The CDR3 sequence is CASSQIRTGGWVGYEQYV. The CDR3 DNA sequence: TGCGCCAGCAGTCAAATAAGAACAGGGGGTTGGGTAGGCTACGAGCAGTACGTC.

The chain carries TRBV7-8 and TRBJ2-3; TRBD2 matches at 8 bases. V shed 5 bases and J 4 bases; nucleotides not matched to a gene: 8. CDR3 length: 15 residues. Germline loops: CDR1 SGHVS, CDR2 FQNEAQ. CDR3 in amino acids: CASSLPGGAPDTQYF. The CDR3 coding sequence is TGTGCCAGCAGCCTCCCGGGGGGGGCCCCAGATACGCAGTATTTT.

This clonotype was recorded a few times. The chain carries TRBV27 and TRBJ2-7; the D gene is possibly TRBD1 (5 bases). CDR3 size: 13 residues. Between the trimmed V and J ends, which lost 5 bases and 7 bases, there was a span of 15 bases. The germline V gene has CDR1 MNHEY and CDR2 SMNVEV (reference sequence). The CDR3 DNA reads TGTGCCAGCAGTATACCTGGGGCAGTTGAGCAGTACTTC. Protein: CASSIPGAVEQYF.

This clonotype turned up a few times. The rearrangement links TRBV9 to TRBJ2-5; 7 bases are shared with TRBD1. This CDR3 has 15 residues. In germline, CDR1 is SGDLS, CDR2 YYNGEE. After removal of 7 bases from V and 4 bases from J, the junction contained 13 bases not matched to a gene. The CDR3: CASGKDRERGETQYF. The CDR3 DNA reads as TGTGCCAGCGGCAAAGACAGGGAAAGGGGAGAGACCCAGTACTTC. Together with reference TRBV9 and TRBJ2-5, the CDR3 gives the full variable domain: DSGVTQTPKHLITATGQRVTLRCSPRSGDLSVYWYQQSLDQGLQFLIQYYNGEERAKGNILERFSAQQFPDLHSELNLSSLELGDSALYFCASGKDRERGETQYFGPGTRLLVL.

The sample holds a few counts of this clonotype. This sequence joins TRBV10-3 and TRBJ1-5; the D gene is possibly TRBD1 (6 bases). V lost 10 bases to trimming and J lost 2 bases, with 15 bases between them. Germline assignment: CDR1 ENHRY and CDR2 SYGVKD. The CDR3 extends over 14 amino acids. The CDR3 loop reads CATLPGGGNQPQHF. The CDR3, as DNA: TGTGCCACTCTACCCGGGGGCGGCAATCAGCCCCAGCATTTT.

This sequence joins TRBV19 and TRBJ1-1; 7 bases line up with TRBD1. Germline lookup yields CDR1 LNHDA and CDR2 SQIVND (reference sequence). CDR3 size: 16 residues. V trimming: 8 bases; J trimming: 0 bases; junction bases outside the gene matches: 12. The CDR3 DNA reads TGTGCCAGTCTTAATCCGAGGGGACAGATGAACACTGAAGCTTTCTTT. Amino acid sequence: CASLNPRGQMNTEAFF.

The rearrangement joins TRBV11-2 to TRBJ1-1, with D tentatively TRBD1 (6 bases). In germline, CDR1 is SGHAT, CDR2 FQNNGV. The CDR3 loop spans 16 amino acids. Deletions cut 8 bases from V and 3 bases from J, with 22 bases between. CDR3 nucleotides: TGTGCCAGCTGGGGGCCAGGCCCAACTGGGGACACTGAAGCTTTCTTT. Residues: CASWGPGPTGDTEAFF.

This clonotype was recorded once. J is TRBJ1-1 and V is TRBV5-3, with 9 bases that match TRBD1. TRBV5-3 is an open reading frame whose function is uncertain. The CDR3 has 14 residues. Trimming removed 8 bases from V and 1 base from J; junction bases left unmatched: 6. The CDR3 is CASRLTGGNTEAFF. CDR3 DNA: TGTGCCAGCAGGTTGACAGGGGGGAACACTGAAGCTTTCTTT.

In its sample, this clonotype was seen many times. The gene calls are TRBV7-2 and TRBJ2-1, with 7 nucleotides matching TRBD2. Germline V CDR1 and CDR2: SGHTA, FQGNSA. This CDR3 contains 15 residues. The V segment lost 3 bases and the J segment 7 bases; nucleotides outside the gene matches: 9. The CDR3 here is CASSLIGGTVNEQFF. DNA of the CDR3: TGTGCCAGCAGCTTGATCGGGGGGACTGTAAATGAGCAGTTCTTC.

This clonotype was detected a few times. V is TRBV19 and J is TRBJ1-1, with 9 bases identical to TRBD1. CDR1 and CDR2 from the germline V gene are LNHDA and SQIVND (reference sequence). The V and J ends lost 10 bases and 4 bases, in that order; junction bases with no gene match: 10. CDR3 length: 14 residues. CDR3 amino acids: CATSPGTGFTEAFF. The CDR3 DNA is TGTGCCACGAGCCCCGGGACAGGGTTCACTGAAGCTTTCTTT.

This clonotype came up a few times. The chain uses TRBV6-6 and TRBJ2-7; 8 positions match TRBD1. This CDR3 has 16 amino acids. Germline assignment: CDR1 MNHNY and CDR2 SVGAGI (reference sequence). After removal of 0 bases from V and 5 bases from J, the junction contained 9 bases not matched to a gene. In nucleotides, the CDR3 is TGTGCCAGCAGTTACTCGCGGGGACAGGTCGCCAACGAGCAGTACTTC. Its translation: CASSYSRGQVANEQYF.